Below, one T cell receptor (beta chain) is given with its context. The antigen is not known. These data come from a study of cytomegalovirus exposure and HLA in healthy donors. Germline CDR1 reads SGHDN; CDR2 reads FVKESK. With V trimmed by 5 bases and J by 3 bases, 7 bases remained unmatched. This CDR3 has 15 residues. Study-level points and caveats: The Asian-associated ancestry cluster reportedly had fewer N-insertions than the roughly 670-donor mean in a later analysis.

The primer mix had 60 Vbeta and 13 Jbeta primers. TCRdb keeps only in-frame clones here, not all; method: immunoSEQ multiplex PCR. The table lists approximately 190,000 clones, 75% to 90% of them singletons. The sample consisted of PBMCs. This chain connects TRBV14 to TRBJ2-7; TRBD1 agrees at 10 bases. The clonotype comes from a woman aged 18 to 35 in good health and CMV-seronegative. The CDR3 DNA sequence: TGTGCCAGCAGCTACTCGGGACAGGGGTTCTACGAGCAGTACTTC. As protein: CASSYSGQGFYEQYF.